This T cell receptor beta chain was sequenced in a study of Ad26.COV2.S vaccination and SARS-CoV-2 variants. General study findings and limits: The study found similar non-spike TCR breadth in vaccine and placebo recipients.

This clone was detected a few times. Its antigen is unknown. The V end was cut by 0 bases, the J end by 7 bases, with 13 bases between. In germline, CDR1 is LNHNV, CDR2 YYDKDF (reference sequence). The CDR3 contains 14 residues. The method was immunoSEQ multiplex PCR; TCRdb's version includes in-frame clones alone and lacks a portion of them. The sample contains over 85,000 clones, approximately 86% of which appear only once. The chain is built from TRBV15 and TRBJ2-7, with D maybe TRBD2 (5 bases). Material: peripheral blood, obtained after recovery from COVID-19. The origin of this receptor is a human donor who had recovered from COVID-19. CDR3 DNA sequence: TGTGCCACCAGCAGAGATCGGACTGTATTGGAGCAGTACTTC. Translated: CATSRDRTVLEQYF.